A selection of T cell receptor beta chains follows, all from one sample in a study of T cell responses to AZD1222 COVID-19 vaccine. Method: immunoSEQ multiplex PCR; TCRdb's copy keeps in-frame clones and lacks some. This table has approximately 150,000 clones, 80% to 95% appearing once. Material: peripheral blood, obtained on day 0 of AZD1222 vaccination. These receptors all come from an adult in good health. Both conserved end residues are part of each CDR3. Fields, in order: V gene, D gene, J gene, clone size, CDR3 protein, CDR3 DNA. The D gene is left open where the match is weak. Expanded clones are given a class, and other clones once, few, many or no size at all.

v_gene: TRBV21-1; d_gene: .; j_gene: TRBJ2-7; abundance: .; CDR3aa: CASSKPGPYEQYF; CDR3nt: TGTGCCAGCAGCAAGCCAGGGCCCTACGAGCAGTACTTC
v_gene: TRBV5-6; d_gene: .; j_gene: TRBJ2-2; abundance: once; CDR3aa: CASSLGSQSFF; CDR3nt: TGTGCCAGCAGCTTGGGCTCTCAGTCGTTTTTT
v_gene: TRBV5-4; d_gene: .; j_gene: TRBJ2-7; abundance: .; CDR3aa: CASSPTGGTKQYF; CDR3nt: TGTGCCAGCAGCCCAACGGGCGGGACGAAACAGTACTTC
v_gene: TRBV3-1/TRBV3-2; d_gene: .; j_gene: TRBJ2-4; abundance: .; CDR3aa: CASSQTQTAAKNIQYF; CDR3nt: TGTGCCAGCAGCCAAACCCAGACAGCAGCCAAAAACATTCAGTACTTC
v_gene: TRBV19; d_gene: .; j_gene: TRBJ1-4; abundance: .; CDR3aa: CASTQVGAGNEKLFF; CDR3nt: TGTGCCAGTACTCAGGTGGGAGCAGGGAATGAAAAACTGTTTTTT
v_gene: TRBV30; d_gene: .; j_gene: TRBJ1-3; abundance: .; CDR3aa: CAWTGLDPGNTIYF; CDR3nt: TGTGCCTGGACCGGTCTAGACCCTGGAAACACCATATATTTT
v_gene: TRBV27; d_gene: .; j_gene: TRBJ1-6; abundance: .; CDR3aa: CASRIRGGTYNSPLHF; CDR3nt: TGTGCCAGCAGGATTCGGGGGGGGACCTATAATTCACCCCTCCACTTT
v_gene: TRBV28; d_gene: .; j_gene: TRBJ1-2; abundance: .; CDR3aa: CASSFPGVYGYTF; CDR3nt: TGTGCCAGCAGTTTCCCCGGGGTCTATGGCTACACCTTC
v_gene: TRBV12-3/TRBV12-4; d_gene: TRBD1; j_gene: TRBJ2-7; abundance: .; CDR3aa: CASSTRQGSEQYF; CDR3nt: TGTGCCAGCAGTACGCGACAGGGGTCCGAGCAGTACTTC
v_gene: TRBV28; d_gene: TRBD2; j_gene: TRBJ2-7; abundance: .; CDR3aa: CASSPPEAGVYEQYF; CDR3nt: TGTGCCAGCAGCCCGCCCGAGGCGGGAGTGTACGAGCAGTACTTC
v_gene: TRBV7-2; d_gene: .; j_gene: TRBJ2-5; abundance: .; CDR3aa: CASNHQGNQETQYF; CDR3nt: TGTGCCAGCAACCACCAGGGTAATCAAGAGACCCAGTACTTC
v_gene: TRBV12-5; d_gene: .; j_gene: TRBJ2-3; abundance: .; CDR3aa: CASGFPPTDTQYF; CDR3nt: TGTGCTAGTGGTTTCCCGCCCACAGATACGCAGTATTTT
v_gene: TRBV7-2; d_gene: .; j_gene: TRBJ1-4; abundance: .; CDR3aa: CASSPGGAREKLFF; CDR3nt: TGTGCCAGCAGCCCTGGGGGCGCACGGGAAAAACTGTTTTTT
v_gene: TRBV3-1/TRBV3-2; d_gene: .; j_gene: TRBJ1-4; abundance: .; CDR3aa: CASSQVAGMGEKLFF; CDR3nt: TGTGCCAGCAGCCAAGTGGCAGGGATGGGAGAAAAACTGTTTTTT
v_gene: TRBV20-1; d_gene: .; j_gene: TRBJ2-5; abundance: .; CDR3aa: CSASGPRNLFQETQYF; CDR3nt: TGCAGTGCTAGTGGCCCTCGGAATTTGTTCCAAGAGACCCAGTACTTC
v_gene: TRBV19; d_gene: TRBD1; j_gene: TRBJ1-1; abundance: .; CDR3aa: CASSIETQGWKAEAFF; CDR3nt: TGTGCCAGTAGTATAGAGACACAGGGGTGGAAGGCTGAAGCTTTCTTT
v_gene: TRBV6-1; d_gene: .; j_gene: TRBJ1-3; abundance: .; CDR3aa: CASSEGGFWSGNTIYF; CDR3nt: TGTGCCAGCAGTGAAGGGGGGTTTTGGTCTGGAAACACCATATATTTT
v_gene: TRBV5-4; d_gene: .; j_gene: TRBJ1-2; abundance: .; CDR3aa: CASSPDNSNYGYTF; CDR3nt: TGTGCCAGCAGCCCCGACAACTCAAACTATGGCTACACCTTC
v_gene: TRBV7-9; d_gene: .; j_gene: TRBJ2-1; abundance: .; CDR3aa: CASSLVGLASEQFF; CDR3nt: TGTGCCAGCAGCTTAGTTGGGCTAGCTAGTGAGCAGTTCTTC
v_gene: TRBV27; d_gene: TRBD1; j_gene: TRBJ2-3; abundance: .; CDR3aa: CASRIQGGTDTQYF; CDR3nt: TGTGCCAGCAGGATACAGGGGGGCACAGATACGCAGTATTTT
v_gene: TRBV7-7; d_gene: .; j_gene: TRBJ1-1; abundance: .; CDR3aa: CASSLGLDTEAFF; CDR3nt: TGTGCCAGCAGCTTAGGGCTTGACACTGAAGCTTTCTTT
v_gene: TRBV7-9; d_gene: TRBD2; j_gene: TRBJ2-7; abundance: .; CDR3aa: CASSLARMDGRGEQYF; CDR3nt: TGTGCCAGCAGCTTAGCGCGGATGGACGGGAGGGGCGAGCAGTACTTC
v_gene: TRBV11-2; d_gene: .; j_gene: TRBJ1-1; abundance: once; CDR3aa: CASSTKTLNTEAFF; CDR3nt: TGTGCCAGCAGTACTAAGACCTTGAACACTGAAGCTTTCTTT
v_gene: TRBV7-8; d_gene: .; j_gene: TRBJ1-3; abundance: .; CDR3aa: CASSRLRVNSGNTIYF; CDR3nt: TGTGCCAGCAGCCGCCTTAGGGTGAACTCTGGAAACACCATATATTTT
v_gene: TRBV11-3; d_gene: .; j_gene: TRBJ2-3; abundance: .; CDR3aa: CASSLAGTDTQYF; CDR3nt: TGTGCCAGCAGCTTAGCGGGGACGGATACGCAGTATTTT
v_gene: TRBV7-9; d_gene: TRBD2; j_gene: TRBJ2-7; abundance: .; CDR3aa: CASSSHGGSGREAYEQYF; CDR3nt: TGTGCCAGCAGCTCACACGGGGGTAGCGGGAGGGAGGCCTACGAGCAGTACTTC
v_gene: TRBV11-2; d_gene: .; j_gene: TRBJ1-2; abundance: .; CDR3aa: CASSSSAGSRNYGYTF; CDR3nt: TGTGCCAGCAGCTCCAGCGCAGGGTCTCGCAACTATGGCTACACCTTC